The clone carrying this TCR beta chain has just a few counts. This specimen belongs to a study of control samples from healthy donors and cancer patients. The table came from immunoSEQ multiplex PCR; TCRdb's copy has only in-frame clones and leaves some out. Here the sample spans approximately 120,000 clones, 85% to 95% being singletons. V dropped 0 bases and J dropped 5; count of bases not matched to a gene: 8. The CDR3 totals 16 residues. The germline V gene encodes CDR1 SGHAT and CDR2 FQNNGV. Sequencing input: PBMCs. This clonotype originated in an elderly man with head and neck cancer. This rearrangement joins TRBV11-2 to TRBJ2-5; 8 bases are a match to TRBD1. DNA of the CDR3: TGTGCCAGCAGCTTAGACCTGACAGGGGCTGGGGAGACCCAGTACTTC. It encodes CASSLDLTGAGETQYF.